The 16 T cell receptor beta chains below all came from one sample that was sequenced in a study of T cell repertoires in cytomegalovirus infection. TCRdb re-called the reads through MiXCR, storing one row per CDR3 protein. The sample lists approximately 500,000 distinct CDR3 sequences; around 35% were seen once. These receptors have no identified antigens. The sequencing used cultured PBMCs, collected from culture after CMV antigen stimulation. These receptors were collected from a human donor in good health (CMV status not recorded). Some clones in this sample may be carry-over from other donors' samples.

This chain uses TRBV12-3 or TRBV12-4 with TRBJ2-2; D assignment may be TRBD1 or TRBD2 (5 bases each). The germline V and J ends were trimmed by 8 bases and 2 bases, with 12 bases remaining between them. This CDR3 is built from 14 residues. The CDR3 is CASVKGSNTGELFF. DNA for the CDR3: TGTGCCAGCGTGAAGGGGAGCAACACCGGGGAGCTGTTTTTT.

This clonotype has only a few counts. V gene TRBV6-1 combines with J gene TRBJ1-1, with D perhaps matching TRBD1 (6 bases). The V end lost 6 bases, the J end lost 1 base, and 12 bases lay between the germline ends. The CDR3 covers 14 residues. The germline V gene has CDR1 MNHNS and CDR2 SASEGT. The chain's CDR3 is CASSGGHPNTEAFF. The CDR3 region has the DNA TGTGCCAGCAGCGGGGGACACCCGAACACTGAAGCTTTCTTT.

The chain uses TRBV7-6 and TRBJ2-1; TRBD2 agrees at 8 bases. Unmatched junction bases numbered 9, after V lost 8 bases and J lost 0 bases. Germline V gene data show CDR1 as SGHVS and CDR2 as FNYEAQ. This CDR3 is 16 amino acids long. CDR3: CASGNGGVSSYNEQFF. The CDR3 DNA reads as TGTGCCAGCGGCAACGGGGGGGTAAGCTCCTACAATGAGCAGTTCTTC.

The V call is TRBV10-1, the J call TRBJ2-1, with TRBD2 matching 7 bases. The CDR3 covers 15 residues. The J segment lost 7 bases and the V segment lost 4 bases, leaving 10 bases of the junction unmatched. Germline V CDR1 and CDR2: WNHNN, SYGVQD (reference sequence). CDR3: CASSVGLARGNEQFF. The CDR3 DNA reads as TGCGCCAGCAGTGTCGGCCTAGCGCGGGGGAATGAGCAGTTCTTC.

Only a few counts were recorded for this clonotype. The chain is built from TRBV7-6 and TRBJ2-7; D may be TRBD2 (6 bases). The germline gives CDR1 SGHVS, CDR2 FNYEAQ. The CDR3 has 16 residues. V was shortened by 0 bases and J by 0 bases, with 12 bases between the two germline ends. For the CDR3, the DNA is TGTGCCAGCAGCTTAGCCGAGGCGGGGTCCTCCTACGAGCAGTACTTC. Translation: CASSLAEAGSSYEQYF.

The V gene is TRBV6-2 or TRBV6-3, the J gene TRBJ2-1, with 11 bases aligning to TRBD2. The CDR3 has 17 amino acids. V trimming: 0 bases; J trimming: 1 base; junction bases outside the gene matches: 2. Germline V gives CDR1 MNHEY, CDR2 SVGEGT. This CDR3 reads CASSYSSSGRSYNEQFF. In DNA form, the CDR3 reads TGTGCCAGCAGTTACTCGTCTAGCGGGAGGTCCTACAATGAGCAGTTCTTC.

In this sample, this clonotype turned up a few times. This chain links TRBV7-3 with TRBJ2-7; TRBD1 matches at 9 bases. The J segment lost 6 bases and the V segment lost 4 bases, leaving 10 bases of the junction unmatched. Germline V gene sequence: CDR1 SGHTA, CDR2 FQGTGA. CDR3 length equals 15 residues. This CDR3 is CASSSRQGGIGEQYF. CDR3 nucleotide sequence: TGTGCCAGCAGCTCCAGACAGGGGGGAATCGGCGAGCAGTACTTC.

This sequence joins TRBV18 and TRBJ2-5, with a possible D match to TRBD1 (6 bases). V lost 0 bases and J lost 0, with 8 bases in between. This CDR3 has 15 residues. CDR1 is KGHSH and CDR2 is LQKENI in the germline V gene. As DNA, the CDR3 is TGTGCCAGCTCACCACCCCAGGGGTACCAAGAGACCCAGTACTTC. Translated, it gives CASSPPQGYQETQYF.

The chain employs TRBV7-3 and TRBJ2-5; D is unclear. This CDR3 is built from 13 residues. CDR1 and CDR2 (germline): SGHTA, FQGTGA. Deletions cut 1 base from V and 5 bases from J, with 8 bases between. This CDR3 is CASSLKPFETQYF. The CDR3 DNA follows: TGTGCCAGCAGCTTAAAGCCCTTCGAGACCCAGTACTTC.

The chain carries TRBV6-8 and TRBJ1-4, with D perhaps TRBD1 (5 bases). This CDR3 comprises 14 residues. Trimming removed 8 bases from V and 7 bases from J, with 17 bases in between. Germline CDR1 and CDR2: MNHGY and SAAAGT. This chain's CDR3 is CASRKQGDAEKLFF. In DNA form, the CDR3 reads TGTGCCAGCCGCAAGCAGGGTGACGCTGAAAAACTGTTTTTT.

The chain links TRBV20-1 to TRBJ2-3, with D possibly TRBD2 on 6 matching bases. The CDR3 consists of 14 residues. V lost 3 bases and J 1 base, leaving 11 bases between the germline ends. Germline V gives CDR1 DFQATT, CDR2 SNEGSKA (reference sequence). CDR3 nucleotides: TGCAGTGCTAGTGGTCTAGCGCGCACAGATACGCAGTATTTT. It encodes CSASGLARTDTQYF.

This clonotype was counted between two and nine times. V and J are TRBV7-2 and TRBJ2-7; 8 bases are a match to TRBD2. The germline CDR1 and CDR2 sequences are SGHTA and FQGNSA. CDR3 length equals 17 residues. Unmatched junction bases numbered 13, after V lost 3 bases and J lost 3 bases. The CDR3 protein is CASSLSGSNYGNYEQYV. The DNA of the CDR3 is TGTGCCAGCAGCTTGAGCGGGAGCAACTATGGAAACTACGAGCAGTACGTC.

The CDR3, as DNA: TGTGCCAGCAGCCAAGAGTGGGGCCTCGGGGCCTCCGAGCAGTACTTC. It codes for CASSQEWGLGASEQYF. The genes are TRBV14 and TRBJ2-7; the D call may be TRBD1 or TRBD2 (5 bases each). V was cut by 0 bases and J by 6 bases, with 18 bases left in between. The CDR3 loop spans 16 amino acids. CDR1 SGHDN and CDR2 FVKESK come from the germline V gene.

The CDR3 loop is CASSRDALGETQYF. The DNA for the CDR3 is TGTGCCAGCAGCCGGGACGCCCTTGGGGAGACCCAGTACTTC. The V call is TRBV5-6, the J call TRBJ2-5; the D gene could be TRBD1 or TRBD2 (5 bases each). The CDR3 has 14 amino acids. Per germline, CDR1 SGHDT and CDR2 YYEEEE. Trimming took off 4 bases at V and 5 bases at J, with 15 bases between the two ends.

This clonotype has more than one count but fewer than ten. CDR3 loop: CASSLILAGVGDEQFF. The CDR3 DNA sequence: TGTGCCAGCAGCTTAATACTAGCGGGAGTGGGAGATGAGCAGTTCTTC. This chain uses TRBV7-9 with TRBJ2-1, with 11 bases identical to TRBD2. Germline V CDR1 and CDR2: SEHNR, FQNEAQ (reference sequence). The V segment lost 2 bases and the J segment 8 bases; nucleotides outside the gene matches: 8. CDR3 length: 16 residues. Supplemented by reference TRBV7-9 and TRBJ2-1, the full variable domain reads DTGVSQNPRHKITKRGQNVTFRCDPISEHNRLYWYRQTLGQGPEFLTYFQNEAQLEKSRLLSDRFSAERPKGSFSTLEIQRTEQGDSAMYLCASSLILAGVGDEQFFGPGTRLTVL.

The CDR3 DNA follows: TGTGCCAGCATGGGCGGGGTCAATGAGCAGTTCTTC. Translated: CASMGGVNEQFF. The chain combines TRBV7-2 with TRBJ2-1; D is possibly TRBD2 (6 bases). In germline, CDR1 is SGHTA, CDR2 FQGNSA. V lost 7 bases and J lost 6, with 10 bases in between. This CDR3 region has 12 residues.